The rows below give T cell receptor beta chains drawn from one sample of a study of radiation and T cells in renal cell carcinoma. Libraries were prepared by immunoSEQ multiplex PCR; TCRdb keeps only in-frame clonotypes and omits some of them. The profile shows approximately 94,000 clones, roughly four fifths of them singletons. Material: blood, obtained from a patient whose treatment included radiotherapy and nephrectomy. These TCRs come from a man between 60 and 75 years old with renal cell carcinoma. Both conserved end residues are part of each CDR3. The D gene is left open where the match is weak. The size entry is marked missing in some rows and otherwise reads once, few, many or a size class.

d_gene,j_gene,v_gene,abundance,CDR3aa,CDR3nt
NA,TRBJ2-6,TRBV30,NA,CAWSVGGANVLTF,TGTGCCTGGAGTGTCGGTGGGGCCAACGTCCTGACTTTC
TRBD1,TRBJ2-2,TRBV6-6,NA,CASSYGTGKRTGELFF,TGTGCCAGCAGTTACGGGACAGGGAAAAGGACCGGGGAGCTGTTTTTT
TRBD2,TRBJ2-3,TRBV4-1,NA,CASSQGLAGGAADTQYF,TGCGCCAGCAGCCAAGGACTAGCGGGGGGTGCCGCAGATACGCAGTATTTT
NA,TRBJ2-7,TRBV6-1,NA,CASNTAEIEQYF,TGTGCCAGCAACACCGCCGAGATCGAGCAGTACTTC
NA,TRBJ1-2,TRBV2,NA,CASNERGAQGYAHGYTF,TGTGCCAGCAATGAACGCGGCGCTCAGGGGTACGCTCATGGCTACACCTTC
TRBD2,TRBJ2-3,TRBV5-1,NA,CASSRAGGGTDTQYF,TGCGCCAGCAGCAGAGCGGGAGGAGGGACAGATACGCAGTATTTT
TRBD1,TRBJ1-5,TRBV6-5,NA,CASRSDRVGNQPQHF,TGTGCCAGCAGAAGCGACAGGGTGGGCAATCAGCCCCAGCATTTT
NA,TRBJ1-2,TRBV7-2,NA,CASSPTQNYGYTF,TGTGCCAGCAGCCCGACACAGAACTATGGCTACACCTTC
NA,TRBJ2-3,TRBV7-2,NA,CASSSPRSTDTQYF,TGTGCCAGCAGCTCGCCCCGGTCCACAGATACGCAGTATTTT
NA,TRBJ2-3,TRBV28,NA,CASSPQGLTDTQYF,TGTGCCAGCAGCCCTCAGGGTCTCACAGATACGCAGTATTTT
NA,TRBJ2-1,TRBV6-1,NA,CASSVPVSSYNEQFF,TGTGCCAGCAGTGTCCCGGTTAGCTCCTACAATGAGCAGTTCTTC
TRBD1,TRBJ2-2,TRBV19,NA,CASSPLRTGGDGELFF,TGTGCCAGTAGCCCCCTTCGGACAGGGGGCGACGGGGAGCTGTTTTTT
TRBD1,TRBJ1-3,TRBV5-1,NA,CASSLVTGQIGNTIYF,TGCGCCAGCAGCTTGGTAACGGGACAGATTGGAAACACCATATATTTT
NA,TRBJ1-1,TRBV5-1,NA,CASTMMGEGNTEAFF,TGCGCCAGCACTATGATGGGGGAGGGGAACACTGAAGCTTTCTTT
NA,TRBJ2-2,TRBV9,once,CASSERGADTGELFF,TGTGCCAGCAGCGAAAGGGGGGCGGACACCGGGGAGCTGTTTTTT
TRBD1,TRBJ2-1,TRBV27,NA,CASSRGFDYNEQFF,TGTGCCAGCAGCAGGGGGTTCGACTACAATGAGCAGTTCTTC
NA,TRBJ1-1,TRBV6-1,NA,CASRHAGTEAFF,TGTGCCAGCAGGCACGCTGGGACTGAAGCTTTCTTT
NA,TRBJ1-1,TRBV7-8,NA,CASSLVQGNTEAFF,TGTGCCAGCAGCTTAGTACAGGGGAACACTGAAGCTTTCTTT
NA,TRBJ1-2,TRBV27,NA,CASSLGGRDGYTF,TGTGCCAGCAGTTTAGGGGGCAGAGATGGCTACACCTTC
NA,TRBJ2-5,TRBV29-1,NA,CSVGMRSGSGALQETQYF,TGCAGCGTTGGTATGAGATCAGGGTCAGGGGCACTTCAAGAGACCCAGTACTTC